This T cell receptor beta chain stems from a study of long-term antiretroviral therapy in people with HIV. Study-level findings and limits: Older ART regimens were possibly in use when the blood was collected between about 2004 and 2018.

Worth noting for this clone: Its antigen remains unidentified.

immunoSEQ v3.0 was run at survey level. Some clones are missing from TCRdb's copy, which holds only in-frame ones; the method was immunoSEQ multiplex PCR. The data contain about 34,000 clones, roughly 80% of them singletons. V trimming: 1 base; J trimming: 3 bases; junction bases outside the gene matches: 6. Germline CDR1 and CDR2: SGHTA and FQGNSA. The CDR3 consists of 16 residues. The TCR originated in a man aged 18 to 29 with HIV. The sequencing here drew on unsorted PBMCs, taken 1.9 years after starting antiretroviral therapy. The chain couples TRBV7-2 to TRBJ2-3; 8 bases are a match to TRBD2. The CDR3 nucleotides are TGTGCCAGCAGCTTAGATGCGGGGGGATTAACAGATACGCAGTATTTT. Amino acids: CASSLDAGGLTDTQYF.